The clone carrying this T cell receptor (beta chain) was seen a handful of times. This record comes from a study of blood T cell repertoires in COVID-19. Germline V gives CDR1 MGHRA, CDR2 YSYEKL. The CDR3 covers 15 residues. The V gene end was trimmed by 1 base and the J gene end by 4 bases; junction bases not matched to a gene: 3. Using immunoSEQ multiplex PCR, the repertoire was profiled, and TCRdb retains in-frame clones only, with some absent. The sample lists approximately 90,000 clones; about 83% were seen once. The chain links TRBV4-1 to TRBJ1-2; 10 bases fit TRBD1. The sample comprised peripheral blood. The source is a man between 65 and 79 years old with COVID-19, enrolled during active disease. The CDR3 nucleotides are TGCGCCAGCAGCCAAGTGGGGACAGGGGCCTATGGCTACACCTTC. It is translated as CASSQVGTGAYGYTF.